This passage covers 31 T cell receptor beta chains from one sample sequenced in a study of chemoradiotherapy in HPV16-positive cancers (dated by TCRdb to 2022 to 2024). Libraries were constructed by the immunoSEQ multiplex PCR assay. TCRdb re-hosts the immuneACCESS table, in-frame sequences only. Its copies lack some clones; in the studies checked, an unresolved V gene accounts for under half of them, and the cause for the rest is not known. The sample table lists 8,500 to 9,000 clones, less than 80% of them with a count of one. About 8.5% of the sample is taken by the ten largest. This material was collected from a patient who underwent chemoradiotherapy. The source of these receptors is a human donor with HPV-associated anogenital cancer.

The chain combines TRBV2 with TRBJ1-5, with 7 bases fitting TRBD1. Trimming at V came to 5 bases and at J to 5 bases, leaving 9 bases not matched to a gene. In germline, CDR1 is SNHLY, CDR2 FYNNEI. The CDR3 has 15 amino acids. The CDR3 reads CASSSSGGWDQPQHF. The CDR3 region has the DNA TGTGCCAGCAGTTCCTCAGGGGGATGGGATCAGCCCCAGCATTTT.

The V gene is TRBV9, the J gene TRBJ1-2, with D unclear. V was trimmed by 0 bases and J by 6 bases, leaving 9 bases between them. CDR3 size: 13 residues. Germline assignment: CDR1 SGDLS and CDR2 YYNGEE. The CDR3 region has the DNA TGTGCCAGCAGCGTAGGTACTTTCGATGGCTACACCTTC. Amino acids: CASSVGTFDGYTF.

This clone came up a few times. The rearrangement joins TRBV9 to TRBJ1-4; D is possibly TRBD1 (5 bases). Trimming stripped 0 bases from V and 5 bases from J, with 11 bases between. CDR3 length equals 15 residues. Germline V gene sequence: CDR1 SGDLS, CDR2 YYNGEE. CDR3 region: CASSVGGDRNEKLFF. As DNA, the CDR3 is TGTGCCAGCAGCGTAGGCGGGGACCGGAATGAAAAACTGTTTTTT.

The chain recombines TRBV7-9 with TRBJ1-5; TRBD1 matches at 8 bases. V lost 3 bases, J lost 0 bases, and 10 bases stayed unmatched. Germline assignment: CDR1 SEHNR and CDR2 FQNEAQ (reference sequence). CDR3 length equals 18 residues. The DNA for the CDR3 is TGTGCCAGCAGCTTCACCGGGACAGGCGACTATAGCAATCAGCCCCAGCATTTT. Translated: CASSFTGTGDYSNQPQHF.

The chain joins TRBV27 to TRBJ2-5; D is ambiguous. CDR1 is MNHEY, CDR2 SMNVEV, per germline (reference sequence). CDR3 length equals 18 residues. Trimming stripped 3 bases from V and 0 bases from J, with 20 bases between. In nucleotides, the CDR3 is TGTGCCAGCAGTTTCAACCCAAGGGCAGACCATTACCAAGAGACCCAGTACTTC. It yields the protein CASSFNPRADHYQETQYF.

V is TRBV5-1 and J is TRBJ1-1; unclear D gene. The CDR3 has 13 amino acids. The germline gives CDR1 SGHRS, CDR2 YFSETQ. Trimming left V 4 bases short and J 2 bases short, with 9 bases between. CDR3 protein: CASSTTENTEAFF. DNA of the CDR3: TGCGCCAGCAGCACTACAGAAAACACTGAAGCTTTCTTT. The entire variable domain, with the rest obtained from reference TRBV5-1 and TRBJ1-1, is as follows: KAGVTQTPRYLIKTRGQQVTLSCSPISGHRSVSWYQQTPGQGLQFLFEYFSETQRNKGNFPGRFSGRQFSNSRSEMNVSTLELGDSALYLCASSTTENTEAFFGQGTRLTVV.

The V gene is TRBV7-9, the J gene TRBJ1-1; D may be TRBD1 (5 bases). Germline lookup yields CDR1 SEHNR and CDR2 FQNEAQ (reference sequence). Trimming shortened V by 1 base and J by 9 bases, and 15 bases separated the two germline ends. This CDR3 has 14 amino acids. The CDR3, as DNA: TGTGCCAGCAGCTTAGGGGGGAGTTGGGACCAAGCTTTCTTT. It encodes CASSLGGSWDQAFF.

This chain uses TRBV30 with TRBJ2-3; tentatively, D is TRBD1 (6 bases). The germline V gene encodes CDR1 GTSNPN and CDR2 SVGIG (reference sequence). Trimming left V 2 bases short and J 8 bases short, with 11 bases between. This CDR3 is 12 amino acids long. The DNA of the CDR3 is TGTGCCTGGAGTATAGGGGGTGGTACGCAGTATTTT. This gives the protein CAWSIGGGTQYF.

The sample holds one count of this clone. The rearrangement joins TRBV27 to TRBJ1-2, with 7 nucleotides matching TRBD1. Germline loops: CDR1 MNHEY, CDR2 SMNVEV (reference sequence). The CDR3 extends over 15 amino acids. J lost 1 base, V lost 0 bases, and 2 bases had no gene match. As DNA, the CDR3 is TGTGCCAGCAGTTTATCCTACAGGGGTAACTATGGCTACACCTTC. Amino acids: CASSLSYRGNYGYTF.

The chain joins TRBV4-2 to TRBJ1-5; no reliable D call. Germline lookup yields CDR1 LGHNA and CDR2 YNFKEQ. The CDR3 extends over 15 amino acids. The V end lost 1 base, the J end lost 4 bases, and 11 bases lay between the germline ends. CDR3 bases: TGTGCCAGCAGCCAAGGGGAGCTTCGTAATCAGCCCCAGCATTTT. This codes for CASSQGELRNQPQHF.

V gene TRBV4-1 combines with J gene TRBJ2-5; D unclear. The CDR3 has 11 amino acids. The germline gives CDR1 MGHRA, CDR2 YSYEKL. Trimming took 0 bases from V and 7 from J, leaving 3 bases between them. This CDR3 is CASSQDGTQYF. The CDR3 coding sequence is TGCGCCAGCAGCCAAGACGGGACCCAGTACTTC.

This clone has more than one count but fewer than ten. The V gene is TRBV4-1, the J gene TRBJ1-2; 10 bases fit TRBD1. The CDR3 is 16 residues long. Per the germline V gene, CDR1 is MGHRA and CDR2 is YSYEKL. The V segment lost 3 bases and the J segment 8 bases; nucleotides outside the gene matches: 12. CDR3 protein: CASSQTTGGVLRGYTF. CDR3 nucleotides: TGCGCCAGCAGCCAGACGACAGGGGGCGTGCTACGCGGCTACACCTTC.

The chain joins TRBV18 to TRBJ1-1; D uncertain. The CDR3 is 14 residues long. Trimming took off 0 bases at V and 4 bases at J, with 9 bases between the two ends. Germline V gives CDR1 KGHSH, CDR2 LQKENI. CDR3 nucleotides: TGTGCCAGCTCACCACCTGCGGGTCCCACTGAAGCTTTCTTT. It encodes CASSPPAGPTEAFF.

The chain recombines TRBV6-4 with TRBJ2-5; D ambiguous. Trimming shortened V by 0 bases and J by 4 bases, and 6 bases separated the two germline ends. The CDR3 is made up of 13 amino acids. Per germline, CDR1 MRHNA and CDR2 SNTAGT. The CDR3 spells CASSDSNGETQYF. The CDR3 nucleotides read TGTGCCAGCAGTGACTCGAATGGAGAGACCCAGTACTTC.

The chain carries TRBV10-3 and TRBJ2-2, with a weak D call TRBD1 (5 bases). Between the trimmed V and J ends, which lost 10 bases and 4 bases, there was a span of 19 bases. Germline V gene lookup returns CDR1 ENHRY and CDR2 SYGVKD. The CDR3 is 15 residues long. As DNA, the CDR3 is TGTGCCACCCAGGCGGCAGGGCGAGGCACCGGGGAGCTGTTTTTT. This translates into CATQAAGRGTGELFF.

This chain uses TRBV7-2 with TRBJ2-1; unclear D gene. The CDR3 runs 13 residues. With 1 base removed from V and 8 bases from J, the gap between germline ends came to 9 bases. Germline CDR1 reads SGHTA; CDR2 reads FQGNSA. The CDR3 DNA is TGTGCCAGCAGCTTAGAGTCTGGACATGAGCAGTTCTTC. Translation gives CASSLESGHEQFF.

This rearrangement joins TRBV19 to TRBJ1-3, with 7 bases fitting TRBD1. Germline-derived CDR1 and CDR2 are LNHDA and SQIVND (reference sequence). V lost 9 bases to trimming and J lost 3 bases; unmatched junction nucleotides: 8. The CDR3 contains 14 residues. As DNA, the CDR3 is TGTGCCAGGGAGGGGGCAGTAGGTGGAAACACCATATATTTT. Translation gives CAREGAVGGNTIYF.

V is TRBV2 and J is TRBJ2-1, with TRBD2 matching over 16 bases. The CDR3 contains 15 residues. With V trimmed by 6 bases and J by 9 bases, 5 bases remained unmatched. CDR1 is SNHLY and CDR2 is FYNNEI in the germline V gene. The CDR3 loop is CASRGLAGGRGEQFF. Here the CDR3 DNA reads TGTGCCAGCAGGGGACTAGCGGGGGGGCGAGGTGAGCAGTTCTTC.

V gene TRBV7-8 combines with J gene TRBJ2-4; TRBD2 matches 8 bases. J gave up 0 bases and V 1 base, and 17 bases lay outside the gene matches. From germline, CDR1 is SGHVS and CDR2 FQNEAQ. This CDR3 is built from 21 residues. Here the CDR3 reads CASSLGAQGLEHILAKNIQYF. The CDR3 DNA reads as TGTGCCAGCAGCTTAGGGGCCCAGGGACTAGAACATATACTAGCCAAAAACATTCAGTACTTC.

This chain uses TRBV21-1 with TRBJ1-3. TRBV21-1 corresponds to a pseudogene. There are 13 residues in the CDR3. CDR3 nucleotide sequence: TGTGCCCCGGGGGATAGCTCTGGAAACACCATATATTTT. It yields the protein CAPGDSSGNTIYF.

This chain links TRBV7-2 with TRBJ2-5, with D perhaps matching TRBD2 (5 bases). Germline CDR1 is SGHTA and CDR2 is FQGNSA. The CDR3 loop spans 15 amino acids. V was clipped by 5 bases and J by 5 bases, with 18 bases between them. This CDR3 reads CASSHPGVGEETQYF. The CDR3 DNA follows: TGTGCCAGCAGCCATCCTGGGGTGGGAGAGGAGACCCAGTACTTC.

The V gene is TRBV7-8, the J gene TRBJ2-3; the D is unclear. CDR3 size: 16 residues. The V gene's germline CDR1 is SGHVS and CDR2 FQNEAQ. The germline V and J ends were trimmed by 6 bases and 8 bases, with 24 bases remaining between them. In DNA, the CDR3 is TGTGCCAGCAGTTCCCGTGTCCTCGGAAAGAGAGGTACGCAGTATTTT. It is translated as CASSSRVLGKRGTQYF.

The rearrangement uses TRBV7-2 and TRBJ1-1; weak D call: TRBD1 (6 bases). The CDR3 is made up of 12 amino acids. The V gene's germline CDR1 is SGHTA and CDR2 FQGNSA. Trimming cost V 2 bases and J 11 bases, with 12 bases left between them. As DNA, the CDR3 is TGTGCCAGCAGCTTATCCGGACAGATCGCTTTCTTT. Amino acids: CASSLSGQIAFF.

This clone was picked up a small number of times. V usage is TRBV5-1 and J usage is TRBJ1-1, with D possibly matching TRBD1 (6 bases). V was pared by 1 base and J by 7 bases, with 17 bases between. CDR3 size: 15 residues. Germline assignment: CDR1 SGHRS and CDR2 YFSETQ. The CDR3 protein is CASSLKTGTNNEAFF. Written as DNA, the CDR3 is TGCGCCAGCAGCTTGAAAACCGGGACAAATAATGAAGCTTTCTTT.

This chain connects TRBV7-2 to TRBJ2-5; 9 positions agree with TRBD2. CDR3 length: 14 residues. After removal of 1 base from V and 4 bases from J, the junction contained 1 base not matched to a gene. Per the germline V gene, CDR1 is SGHTA and CDR2 is FQGNSA. The CDR3 nucleotides are TGTGCCAGCAGCTTAGGTAGCGGGGGAGAGACCCAGTACTTC. It encodes CASSLGSGGETQYF.

J is TRBJ1-2 and V is TRBV5-6; 11 nucleotides line up with TRBD1. The germline V gene has CDR1 SGHDT and CDR2 YYEEEE. This CDR3 has 14 residues. Trimming removed 2 bases from V and 7 bases from J; junction bases left unmatched: 4. In nucleotides, the CDR3 is TGTGCCAGCAGCTTTGAGGACAGGGGGCCTGGCTACACCTTC. Translation gives CASSFEDRGPGYTF.

This chain links TRBV7-9 with TRBJ1-1, with 10 bases fitting TRBD1. This CDR3 comprises 16 residues. Trimming cost V 6 bases and J 0 bases; bases outside gene matches: 7. Per the germline V gene, CDR1 is SEHNR and CDR2 is FQNEAQ (reference sequence). The CDR3 sequence: CASSPGQGLMNTEAFF. CDR3 DNA sequence: TGTGCCAGCAGTCCGGGACAGGGGCTCATGAACACTGAAGCTTTCTTT.

The chain employs TRBV6-1 and TRBJ1-2, with TRBD1 as a possible D gene (6 bases). Germline CDR1 is MNHNS and CDR2 is SASEGT. This CDR3 comprises 13 residues. The ends were cut back, 4 bases at V and 4 bases at J, with 10 bases in the middle. CDR3 in DNA: TGTGCCAGCAGTGCAACAGGGTCCTATGGCTACACCTTC. Translating gives CASSATGSYGYTF.

The rearrangement uses TRBV4-1 and TRBJ2-5, with 8 bases matching TRBD2. The CDR3 is made up of 14 amino acids. V lost 2 bases and J lost 4; bases outside the gene matches: 3. The germline V gene encodes CDR1 MGHRA and CDR2 YSYEKL. The CDR3 sequence is CASSQPTSGETQYF. The CDR3, as DNA: TGCGCCAGCAGCCAACCTACTAGCGGAGAGACCCAGTACTTC.

In this sample, this clone turned up a few times. This chain connects TRBV5-4 to TRBJ2-5; no definite D call. This CDR3 region has 13 residues. CDR1 is SGHNT, CDR2 YYREEE, per germline (reference sequence). Trimming left V 2 bases short and J 4 bases short, with 9 bases between. This CDR3 reads CASSFWTLETQYF. In nucleotides, the CDR3 is TGTGCCAGCAGCTTCTGGACCCTAGAGACCCAGTACTTC.

The chain links TRBV19 to TRBJ2-5; 7 nucleotides agree with TRBD2. Germline V gene sequence: CDR1 LNHDA, CDR2 SQIVND (reference sequence). The ends lost 7 bases at V and 4 bases at J; junction bases unmatched: 12. The CDR3 totals 15 residues. CDR3: CASKVASGEGETQYF. CDR3 in DNA: TGTGCCAGTAAGGTAGCAAGCGGGGAGGGAGAGACCCAGTACTTC.